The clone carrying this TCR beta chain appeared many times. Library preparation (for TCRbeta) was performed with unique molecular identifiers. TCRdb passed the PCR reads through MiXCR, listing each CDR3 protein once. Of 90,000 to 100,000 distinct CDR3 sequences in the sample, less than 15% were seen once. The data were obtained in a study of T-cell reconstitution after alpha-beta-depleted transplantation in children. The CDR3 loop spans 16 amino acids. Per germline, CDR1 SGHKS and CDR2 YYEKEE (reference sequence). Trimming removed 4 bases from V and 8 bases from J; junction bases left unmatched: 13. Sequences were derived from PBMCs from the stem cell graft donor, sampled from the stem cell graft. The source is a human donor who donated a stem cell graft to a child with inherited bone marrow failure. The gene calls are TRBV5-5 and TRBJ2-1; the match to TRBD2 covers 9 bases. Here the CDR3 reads CASSPGAREGPHEQFF. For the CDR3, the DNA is TGTGCCAGCAGCCCTGGCGCGCGGGAGGGACCTCATGAGCAGTTCTTC. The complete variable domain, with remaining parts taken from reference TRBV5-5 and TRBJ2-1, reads DAGVTQSPTHLIKTRGQQVTLRCSPISGHKSVSWYQQVLGQGPQFIFQYYEKEERGRGNFPDRFSARQFPNYSSELNVNALLLGDSALYLCASSPGAREGPHEQFFGPGTRLTVL.